The T cell receptor beta chain described here comes from a study of blood T cell repertoires in COVID-19. About the study: There were acute and convalescent COVID-19 samples, and they came from the United States, Italy and Spain. PBMCs, B-cell-depleted T cells, or T cells provided the cDNA or gDNA that made up the material.

V was cut by 7 bases and J by 11 bases, with 20 bases left in between. CDR1 and CDR2 from the germline V gene are MDHEN and SYDVKM. This CDR3 spans 13 amino acids. In the original processing: Amplifying reference gene primers gave estimates of nucleated cell counts. Method: immunoSEQ multiplex PCR; TCRdb's copy keeps in-frame clones and lacks some. Clonal size and the V and J genes are those of that table, whereas D and trimming came from the DNA. The sample lists 200,000 or so clones, around 84% seen once, with roughly 20% in the top ten. Material: peripheral blood. This receptor was identified in a human donor in a cohort sampled during active COVID-19. The chain is built from TRBV28 and TRBJ1-1, with no clear D. The CDR3 region is CASINEVGSSAFF. In DNA, the CDR3 is TGTGCCAGCATAAACGAGGTTGGGTCTTCGGCTTTCTTT.